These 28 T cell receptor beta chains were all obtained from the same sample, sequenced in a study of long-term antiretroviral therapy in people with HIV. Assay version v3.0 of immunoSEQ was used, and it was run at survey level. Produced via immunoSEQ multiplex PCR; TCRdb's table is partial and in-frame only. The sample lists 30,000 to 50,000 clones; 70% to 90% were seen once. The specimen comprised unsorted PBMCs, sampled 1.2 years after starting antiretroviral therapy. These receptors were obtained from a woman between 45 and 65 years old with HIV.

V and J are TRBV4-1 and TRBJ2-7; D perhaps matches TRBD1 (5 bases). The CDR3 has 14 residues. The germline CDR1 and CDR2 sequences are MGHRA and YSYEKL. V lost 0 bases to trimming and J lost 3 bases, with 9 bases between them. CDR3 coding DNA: TGCGCCAGCAGCCAAGAGATCCAGGGCTACGAGCAGTACTTC. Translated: CASSQEIQGYEQYF.

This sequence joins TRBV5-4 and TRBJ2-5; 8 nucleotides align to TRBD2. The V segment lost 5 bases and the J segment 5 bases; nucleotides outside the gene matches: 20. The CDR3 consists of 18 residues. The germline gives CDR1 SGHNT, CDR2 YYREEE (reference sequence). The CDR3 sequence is CASSAAGYRGGLDETQYF. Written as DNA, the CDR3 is TGTGCCAGCAGTGCGGCGGGCTACCGGGGGGGCCTGGACGAGACCCAGTACTTC.

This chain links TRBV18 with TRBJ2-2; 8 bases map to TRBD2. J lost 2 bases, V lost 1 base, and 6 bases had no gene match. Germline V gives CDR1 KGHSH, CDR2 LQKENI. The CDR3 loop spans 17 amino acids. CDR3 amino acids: CASSPQTSGVNTGELFF. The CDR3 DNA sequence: TGTGCCAGCTCACCACAAACTAGCGGAGTAAACACCGGGGAGCTGTTTTTT.

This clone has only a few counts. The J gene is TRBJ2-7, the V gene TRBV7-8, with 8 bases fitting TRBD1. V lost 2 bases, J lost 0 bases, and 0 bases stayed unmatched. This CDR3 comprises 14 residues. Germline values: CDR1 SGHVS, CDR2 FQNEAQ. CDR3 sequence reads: CASSLQGASYEQYF. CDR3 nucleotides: TGTGCCAGCAGCTTACAGGGGGCCTCCTACGAGCAGTACTTC.

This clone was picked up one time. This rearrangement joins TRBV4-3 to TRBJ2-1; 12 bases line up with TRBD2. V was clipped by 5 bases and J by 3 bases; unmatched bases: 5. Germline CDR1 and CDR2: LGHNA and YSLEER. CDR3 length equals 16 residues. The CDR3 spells CASSGTSGSNYNEQFF. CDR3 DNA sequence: TGCGCCAGCAGCGGGACTAGCGGGTCGAACTACAATGAGCAGTTCTTC.

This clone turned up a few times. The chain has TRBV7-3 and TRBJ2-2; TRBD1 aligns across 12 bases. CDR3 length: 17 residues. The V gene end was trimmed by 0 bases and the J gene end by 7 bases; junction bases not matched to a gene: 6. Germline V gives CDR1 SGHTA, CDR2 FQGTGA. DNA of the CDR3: TGTGCCAGCAGCTTAACCCCGGGACAGGGGGCGAGCGGGGAGCTGTTTTTT. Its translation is CASSLTPGQGASGELFF. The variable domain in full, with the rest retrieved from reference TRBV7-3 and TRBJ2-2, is GAGVSQTPSNKVTEKGKYVELRCDPISGHTALYWYRQSLGQGPEFLIYFQGTGAADDSGLPNDRFFAVRPEGSVSTLKIQRTERGDSAVYLCASSLTPGQGASGELFFGEGSRLTVL.

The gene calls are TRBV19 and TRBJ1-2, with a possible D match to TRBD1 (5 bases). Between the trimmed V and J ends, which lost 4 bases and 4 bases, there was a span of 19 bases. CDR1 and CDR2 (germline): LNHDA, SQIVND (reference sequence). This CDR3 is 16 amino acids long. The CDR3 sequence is CASSNEFPRVGYGYTF. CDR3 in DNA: TGTGCCAGTAGTAACGAATTCCCCAGGGTGGGCTATGGCTACACCTTC.

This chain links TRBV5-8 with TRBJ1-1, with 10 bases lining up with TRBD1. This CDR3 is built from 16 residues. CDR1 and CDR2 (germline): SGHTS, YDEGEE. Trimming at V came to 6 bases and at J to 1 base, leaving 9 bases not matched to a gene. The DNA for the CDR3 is TGTGCCAGCAAGCACCGGGACAGGGGACGGAACACTGAAGCTTTCTTT. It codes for CASKHRDRGRNTEAFF.

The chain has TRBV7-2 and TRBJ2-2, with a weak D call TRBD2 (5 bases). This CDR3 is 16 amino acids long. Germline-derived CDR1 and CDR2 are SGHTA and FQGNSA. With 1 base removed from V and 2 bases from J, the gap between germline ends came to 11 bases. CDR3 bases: TGTGCCAGCAGCTTAGTATGGCGGGTTAACACCGGGGAGCTGTTTTTT. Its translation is CASSLVWRVNTGELFF.

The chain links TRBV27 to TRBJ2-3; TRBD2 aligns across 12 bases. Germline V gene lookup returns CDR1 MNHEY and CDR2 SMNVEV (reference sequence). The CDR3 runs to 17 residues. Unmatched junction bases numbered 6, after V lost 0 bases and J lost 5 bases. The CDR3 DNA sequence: TGTGCCAGCAGTTTATCCCTAGCGGGGGGGCCGAGAGATACGCAGTATTTT. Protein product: CASSLSLAGGPRDTQYF.

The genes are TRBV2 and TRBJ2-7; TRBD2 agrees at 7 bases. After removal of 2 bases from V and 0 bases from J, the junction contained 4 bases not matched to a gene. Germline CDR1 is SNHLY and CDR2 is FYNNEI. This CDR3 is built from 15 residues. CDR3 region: CASSEWRGSSYEQYF. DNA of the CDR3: TGTGCCAGCAGTGAATGGCGGGGGAGCTCCTACGAGCAGTACTTC.

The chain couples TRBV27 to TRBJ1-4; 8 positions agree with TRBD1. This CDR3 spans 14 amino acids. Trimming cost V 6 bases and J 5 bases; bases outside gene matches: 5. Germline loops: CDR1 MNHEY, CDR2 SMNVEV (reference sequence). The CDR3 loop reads CASSQQGVNEKLFF. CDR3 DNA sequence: TGTGCCAGCAGCCAACAGGGGGTCAATGAAAAACTGTTTTTT.

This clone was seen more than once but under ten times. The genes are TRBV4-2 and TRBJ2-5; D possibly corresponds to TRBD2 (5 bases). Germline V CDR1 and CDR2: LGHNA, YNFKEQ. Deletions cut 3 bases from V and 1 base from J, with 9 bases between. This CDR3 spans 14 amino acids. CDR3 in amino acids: CASSQSLAQETQYF. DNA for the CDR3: TGTGCCAGCAGCCAGAGTCTAGCCCAAGAGACCCAGTACTTC.

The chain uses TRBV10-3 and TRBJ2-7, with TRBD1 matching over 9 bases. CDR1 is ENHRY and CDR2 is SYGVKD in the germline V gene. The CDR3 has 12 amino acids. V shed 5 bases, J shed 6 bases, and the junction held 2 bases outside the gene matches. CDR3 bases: TGTGCCATCAGTCCGGACAGGGGCGAGCAGTACTTC. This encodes CAISPDRGEQYF.

CDR3 residues: CASSQGREAFF. The CDR3, as DNA: TGTGCCAGCAGCCAGGGGCGGGAAGCTTTCTTT. The chain has TRBV6-6 and TRBJ1-1, with D maybe TRBD1 (6 bases). Looked up from germline, CDR1 is MNHNY and CDR2 is SVGAGI (reference sequence). CDR3 length equals 11 residues. V was pared by 6 bases and J by 8 bases, with 10 bases between.

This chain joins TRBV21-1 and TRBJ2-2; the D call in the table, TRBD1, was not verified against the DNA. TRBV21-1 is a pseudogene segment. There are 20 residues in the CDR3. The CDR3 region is CASSKGFPGQGISDTGELFF. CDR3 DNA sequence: TGTGCCAGCAGCAAGGGGTTTCCGGGACAGGGAATCTCGGACACCGGGGAGCTGTTTTTT.

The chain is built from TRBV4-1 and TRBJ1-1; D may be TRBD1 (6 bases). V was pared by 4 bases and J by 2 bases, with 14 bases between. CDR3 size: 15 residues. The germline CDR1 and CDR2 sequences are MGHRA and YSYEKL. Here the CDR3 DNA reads TGCGCCAGCAGCCGAACCGGGACACAAAACACTGAAGCTTTCTTT. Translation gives CASSRTGTQNTEAFF.

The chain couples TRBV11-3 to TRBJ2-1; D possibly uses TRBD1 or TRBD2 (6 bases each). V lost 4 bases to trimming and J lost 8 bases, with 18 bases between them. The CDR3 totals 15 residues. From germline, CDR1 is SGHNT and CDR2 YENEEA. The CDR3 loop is CASSSSWGAGDEQFF. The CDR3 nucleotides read TGTGCCAGCAGCTCTTCCTGGGGGGCAGGGGATGAGCAGTTCTTC.

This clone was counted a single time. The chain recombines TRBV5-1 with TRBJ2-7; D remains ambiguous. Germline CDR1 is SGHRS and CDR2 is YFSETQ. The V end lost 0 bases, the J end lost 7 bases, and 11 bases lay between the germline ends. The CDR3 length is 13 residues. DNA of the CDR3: TGCGCCAGCAGCTTGGAAACCTCTGGGGAGCAGTACTTC. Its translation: CASSLETSGEQYF.

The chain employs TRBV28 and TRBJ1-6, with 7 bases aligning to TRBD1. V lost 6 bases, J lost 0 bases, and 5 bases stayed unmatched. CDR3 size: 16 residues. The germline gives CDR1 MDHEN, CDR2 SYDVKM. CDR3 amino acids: CASRGTESSYNSPLHF. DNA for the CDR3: TGTGCCAGCAGGGGGACAGAGAGCTCCTATAATTCACCCCTCCACTTT.

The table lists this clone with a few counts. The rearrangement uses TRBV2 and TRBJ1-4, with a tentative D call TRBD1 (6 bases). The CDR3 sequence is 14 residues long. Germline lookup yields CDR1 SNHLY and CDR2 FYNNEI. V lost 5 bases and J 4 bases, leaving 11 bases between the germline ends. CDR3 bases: TGTGCCAGCAGTTCTACAGGGTTTAATGAAAAACTGTTTTTT. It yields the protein CASSSTGFNEKLFF.

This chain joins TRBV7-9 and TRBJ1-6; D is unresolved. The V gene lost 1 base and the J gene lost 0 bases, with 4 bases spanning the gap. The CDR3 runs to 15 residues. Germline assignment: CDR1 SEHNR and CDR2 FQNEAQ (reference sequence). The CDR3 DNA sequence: TGTGCCAGCAGCTTAGGAGACTCCTATAATTCACCCCTCCACTTT. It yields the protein CASSLGDSYNSPLHF.

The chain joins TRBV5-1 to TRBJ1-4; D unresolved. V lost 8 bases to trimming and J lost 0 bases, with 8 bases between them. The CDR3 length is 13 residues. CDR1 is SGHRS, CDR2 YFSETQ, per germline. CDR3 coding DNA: TGCGCCAGTCGGGTGGCAACTAATGAAAAACTGTTTTTT. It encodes CASRVATNEKLFF.

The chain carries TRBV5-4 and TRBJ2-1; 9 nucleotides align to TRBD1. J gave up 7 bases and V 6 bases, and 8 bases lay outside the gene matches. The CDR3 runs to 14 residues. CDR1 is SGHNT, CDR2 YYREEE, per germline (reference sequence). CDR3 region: CASTQGQGENEQFF. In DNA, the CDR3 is TGTGCCAGCACCCAGGGACAGGGTGAGAATGAGCAGTTCTTC.

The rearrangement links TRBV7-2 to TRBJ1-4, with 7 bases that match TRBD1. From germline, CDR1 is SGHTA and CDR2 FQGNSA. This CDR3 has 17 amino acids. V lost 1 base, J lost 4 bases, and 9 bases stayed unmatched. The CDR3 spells CASSLVLAGQINEKLFF. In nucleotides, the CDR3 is TGTGCCAGCAGCTTAGTCCTGGCGGGACAGATTAATGAAAAACTGTTTTTT.

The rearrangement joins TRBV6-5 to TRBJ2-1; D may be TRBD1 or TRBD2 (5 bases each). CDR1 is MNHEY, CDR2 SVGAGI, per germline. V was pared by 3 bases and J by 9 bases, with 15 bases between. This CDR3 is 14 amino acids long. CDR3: CASSYGGWDGEQFF. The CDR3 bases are TGTGCCAGCAGTTATGGCGGTTGGGACGGTGAGCAGTTCTTC.

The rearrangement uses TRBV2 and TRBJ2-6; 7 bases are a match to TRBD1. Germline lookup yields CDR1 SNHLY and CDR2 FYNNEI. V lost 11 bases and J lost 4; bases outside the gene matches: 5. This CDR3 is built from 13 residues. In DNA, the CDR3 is TGTGCCGAGGGGGCTTCCGGGGCCAACGTCCTGACTTTC. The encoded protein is CAEGASGANVLTF.

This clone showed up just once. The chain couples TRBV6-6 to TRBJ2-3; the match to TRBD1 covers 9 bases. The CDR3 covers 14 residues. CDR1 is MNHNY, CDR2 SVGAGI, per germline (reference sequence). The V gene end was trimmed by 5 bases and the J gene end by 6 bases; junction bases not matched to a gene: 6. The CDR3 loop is CASSPGQGFDTQYF. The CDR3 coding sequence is TGTGCCAGCAGTCCGGGACAGGGTTTTGATACGCAGTATTTT.